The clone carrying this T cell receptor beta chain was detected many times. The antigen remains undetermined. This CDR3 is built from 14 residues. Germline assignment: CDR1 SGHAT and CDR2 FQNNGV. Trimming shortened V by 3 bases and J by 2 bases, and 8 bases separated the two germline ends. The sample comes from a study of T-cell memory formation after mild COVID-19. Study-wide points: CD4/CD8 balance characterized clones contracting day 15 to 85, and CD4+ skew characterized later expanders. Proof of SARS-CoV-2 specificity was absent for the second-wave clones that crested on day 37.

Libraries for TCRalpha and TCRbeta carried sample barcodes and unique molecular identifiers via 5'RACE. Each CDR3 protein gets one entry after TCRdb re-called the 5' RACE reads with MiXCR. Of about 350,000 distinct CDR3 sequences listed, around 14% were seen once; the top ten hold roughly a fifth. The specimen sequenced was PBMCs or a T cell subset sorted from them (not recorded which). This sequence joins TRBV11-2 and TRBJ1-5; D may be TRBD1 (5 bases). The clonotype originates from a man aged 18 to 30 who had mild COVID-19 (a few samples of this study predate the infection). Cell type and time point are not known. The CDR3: CASSFQGGNQPQHF. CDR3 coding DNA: TGTGCCAGCAGCTTTCAGGGCGGCAATCAGCCCCAGCATTTT.